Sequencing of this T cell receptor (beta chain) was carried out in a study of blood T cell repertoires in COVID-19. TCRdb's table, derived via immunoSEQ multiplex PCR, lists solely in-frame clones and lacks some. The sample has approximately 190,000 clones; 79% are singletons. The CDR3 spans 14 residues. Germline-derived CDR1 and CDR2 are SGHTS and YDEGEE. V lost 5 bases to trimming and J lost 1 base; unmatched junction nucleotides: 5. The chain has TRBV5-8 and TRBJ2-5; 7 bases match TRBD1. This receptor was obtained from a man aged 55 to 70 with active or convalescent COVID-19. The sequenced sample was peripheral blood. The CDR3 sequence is CASSSRQGQETQYF. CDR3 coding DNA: TGTGCCAGCAGTTCCCGACAGGGCCAAGAGACCCAGTACTTC.